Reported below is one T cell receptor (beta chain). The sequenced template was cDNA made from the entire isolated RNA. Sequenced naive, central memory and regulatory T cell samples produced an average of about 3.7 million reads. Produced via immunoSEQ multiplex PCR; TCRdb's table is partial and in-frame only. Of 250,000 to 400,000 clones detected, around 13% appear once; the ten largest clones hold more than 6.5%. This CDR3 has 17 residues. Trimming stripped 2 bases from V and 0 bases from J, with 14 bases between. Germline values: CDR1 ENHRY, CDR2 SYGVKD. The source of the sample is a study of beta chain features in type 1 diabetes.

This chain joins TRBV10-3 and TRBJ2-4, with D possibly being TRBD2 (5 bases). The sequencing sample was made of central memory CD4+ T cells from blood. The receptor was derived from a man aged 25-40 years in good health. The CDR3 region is CAISEELTGIAKNIQYF. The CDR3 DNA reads TGTGCCATCAGTGAGGAGCTTACGGGGATAGCCAAAAACATTCAGTACTTC.